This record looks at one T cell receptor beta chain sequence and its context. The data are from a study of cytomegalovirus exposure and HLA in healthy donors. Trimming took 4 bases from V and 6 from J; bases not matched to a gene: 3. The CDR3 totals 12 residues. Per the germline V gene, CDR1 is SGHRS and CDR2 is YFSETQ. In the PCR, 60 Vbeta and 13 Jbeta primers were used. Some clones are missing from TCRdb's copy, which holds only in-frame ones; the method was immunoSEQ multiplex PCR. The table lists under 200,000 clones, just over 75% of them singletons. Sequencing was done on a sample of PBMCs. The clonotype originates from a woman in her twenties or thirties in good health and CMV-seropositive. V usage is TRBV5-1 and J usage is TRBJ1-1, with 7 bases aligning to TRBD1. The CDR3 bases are TGCGCCAGCAGCAGAGGGACAGCTGAAGCTTTCTTT. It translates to CASSRGTAEAFF.